A single sample is the source of the 26 T cell receptor beta chains below, sequenced in a study of T cell responses to AZD1222 COVID-19 vaccine. The method was immunoSEQ multiplex PCR; TCRdb's version includes in-frame clones alone and lacks a portion of them. The sample lists about 110,000 clones, 90% occurring once. Material: peripheral blood, obtained 28 days after the second AZD1222 dose. These receptors all come from an adult who received the AZD1222 COVID-19 vaccine.

This chain links TRBV29-1 with TRBJ1-3; D is possibly TRBD1 (5 bases). V was shortened by 3 bases and J by 4 bases, with 13 bases between the two germline ends. The CDR3 runs to 14 residues. Germline-derived CDR1 and CDR2 are SQVTM and ANQGSEA. CDR3 in amino acids: CSVDRERVGNTIYF. CDR3 coding DNA: TGCAGCGTTGACAGGGAGAGGGTCGGAAACACCATATATTTT.

This clone occurred once. The chain recombines TRBV18 with TRBJ1-5; D remains ambiguous. This CDR3 is built from 14 residues. V was trimmed by 9 bases and J by 0 bases, leaving 12 bases between them. CDR1 is KGHSH, CDR2 LQKENI, per germline. CDR3 nucleotides: TGTGCCAGTGGAACAGCTTATAGCAATCAGCCCCAGCATTTT. Its protein is CASGTAYSNQPQHF.

CDR3 residues: CASSPRDRGRVGYTF. Here the CDR3 DNA reads TGTGCCAGCAGCCCACGGGACAGGGGGCGGGTTGGCTACACCTTC. J is TRBJ1-2 and V is TRBV3-1 (or the pseudogene TRBV3-2); TRBD1 agrees at 12 bases. The CDR3 is made up of 15 amino acids. Per germline, CDR1 LGHDT and CDR2 YNNKEL (reference sequence). Losses at the gene ends were 4 bases for V and 7 bases for J; bases not matched to a gene: 7.

This clone was observed a handful of times. The chain uses TRBV4-2 and TRBJ2-7, with 8 bases aligning to TRBD2. The ends lost 5 bases at V and 2 bases at J; junction bases unmatched: 2. The germline V gene encodes CDR1 LGHNA and CDR2 YNFKEQ. This CDR3 is built from 13 residues. The CDR3 here is CASSAGGPYEQYF. The CDR3 DNA reads as TGTGCCAGCAGCGCGGGGGGCCCCTACGAGCAGTACTTC.

The V gene is TRBV3-1 (or the pseudogene TRBV3-2), the J gene TRBJ2-1; 7 bases are a match to TRBD2. Germline CDR1 reads LGHDT; CDR2 reads YNNKEL (reference sequence). Trimming cost V 3 bases and J 1 base; bases outside gene matches: 6. This CDR3 has 16 residues. The CDR3 coding sequence is TGTGCCAGCAGCCAGGAAGCGGGGCGGTCCTACAATGAGCAGTTCTTC. Translation: CASSQEAGRSYNEQFF.

V is TRBV19 and J is TRBJ2-7; D not resolved. The V and J ends lost 10 bases and 2 bases respectively, with 12 bases between them. Germline-derived CDR1 and CDR2 are LNHDA and SQIVND (reference sequence). The CDR3 extends over 12 amino acids. CDR3 sequence: CATSDVTYEQYF. For the CDR3, the DNA is TGTGCCACCTCCGACGTTACCTACGAGCAGTACTTC. Complete variable domain (other parts from reference TRBV19 and TRBJ2-7): DGGITQSPKYLFRKEGQNVTLSCEQNLNHDAMYWYRQDPGQGLRLIYYSQIVNDFQKGDIAEGYSVSREKKESFPLTVTSAQKNPTAFYLCATSDVTYEQYFGPGTRLTVT.

This clone was seen more than once but under ten times. The rearrangement links TRBV6-5 to TRBJ1-2; 8 bases match TRBD1. The CDR3 is 15 amino acids. Germline V gene lookup returns CDR1 MNHEY and CDR2 SVGAGI. The junction had 3 bases not matched to a gene; V was cut back by 0 bases and J by 3 bases. The CDR3 reads CASSYSQGVYYGYTF. CDR3 nucleotides: TGTGCCAGCAGTTACTCACAGGGGGTTTACTATGGCTACACCTTC.

The chain recombines TRBV7-2 with TRBJ2-3, with a tentative D call TRBD2 (6 bases). The V gene's germline CDR1 is SGHTA and CDR2 FQGNSA. The V gene lost 5 bases and the J gene lost 6 bases, with 21 bases spanning the gap. CDR3 size: 16 residues. The CDR3 coding sequence is TGTGCCAGCAGCGCGCCGGGACTCCCCCGGGGGGATACGCAGTATTTT. It specifies CASSAPGLPRGDTQYF.

This clone was observed a few times. The chain links TRBV12-3 or TRBV12-4 to TRBJ1-5; D is uncertain. The V end lost 7 bases, the J end lost 7 bases, and 14 bases lay between the germline ends. The CDR3 sequence is 13 residues long. The CDR3 region is CASTQRWSQPQHF. The DNA of the CDR3 is TGTGCCAGCACCCAAAGATGGTCCCAGCCCCAGCATTTT.

The chain employs TRBV7-3 and TRBJ2-2; the D is unclear. The CDR3 runs to 17 residues. V was pared by 2 bases and J by 6 bases, with 19 bases between. Germline V gene sequence: CDR1 SGHTA, CDR2 FQGTGA. The CDR3 DNA reads TGTGCCAGCAGCTTATTTGGTCCCATGGTTGCGGCCGGGGAGCTGTTTTTT. Translation: CASSLFGPMVAAGELFF.

J is TRBJ2-7 and V is TRBV5-1; D assignment may be TRBD1 or TRBD2 (5 bases each). Germline assignment: CDR1 SGHRS and CDR2 YFSETQ. The CDR3 sequence is 14 residues long. Deletions cut 0 bases from V and 3 bases from J, with 10 bases between. CDR3 sequence reads: CASSLAGTVYEQYF. The DNA for the CDR3 is TGCGCCAGCAGCTTGGCCGGGACGGTCTACGAGCAGTACTTC.

V usage is TRBV6-4 and J usage is TRBJ2-1; D may be TRBD2 (5 bases). Germline V gives CDR1 MRHNA, CDR2 SNTAGT. With 8 bases removed from V and 3 bases from J, the gap between germline ends came to 17 bases. The CDR3 consists of 15 residues. The DNA of the CDR3 is TGTGCCAGCCGGCTCGACGTCGGGATCTACAATGAGCAGTTCTTC. This sequence encodes CASRLDVGIYNEQFF.

The chain employs TRBV13 and TRBJ2-5; 15 bases agree with TRBD2. The junction had 6 bases not matched to a gene; V was cut back by 4 bases and J by 6 bases. CDR1 is PRHDT and CDR2 is FYEKMQ in the germline V gene (reference sequence). This CDR3 is built from 16 residues. The CDR3 is CASSSRTSGGAKTQYF. The CDR3 nucleotides are TGTGCCAGCAGCTCCCGGACTAGCGGGGGGGCGAAGACCCAGTACTTC.

The chain has TRBV5-1 and TRBJ2-1; 7 bases fit TRBD2. Germline V gene sequence: CDR1 SGHRS, CDR2 YFSETQ. V shed 4 bases and J 6 bases; nucleotides not matched to a gene: 4. This CDR3 is built from 13 residues. CDR3: CASSQGTTNEQFF. The CDR3 DNA is TGCGCCAGCAGCCAAGGGACTACCAATGAGCAGTTCTTC.

This clone was recorded once. The chain employs TRBV7-3 and TRBJ2-5, with TRBD2 identical over 7 bases. Germline values: CDR1 SGHTA, CDR2 FQGTGA. This CDR3 spans 16 amino acids. With 0 bases clipped from V and 1 base from J, the junction kept 5 bases outside the gene matches. CDR3 residues: CASSLTSGLGQETQYF. DNA for the CDR3: TGTGCCAGCAGCTTAACCTCTGGACTAGGCCAAGAGACCCAGTACTTC. Based on the CDR3 plus reference TRBV7-3 and TRBJ2-5, the full variable domain is GAGVSQTPSNKVTEKGKYVELRCDPISGHTALYWYRQSLGQGPEFLIYFQGTGAADDSGLPNDRFFAVRPEGSVSTLKIQRTERGDSAVYLCASSLTSGLGQETQYFGPGTRLLVL.

The rearrangement uses TRBV9 and TRBJ2-7; D is unclear. Germline V gives CDR1 SGDLS, CDR2 YYNGEE. V was pared by 0 bases and J by 1 base, with 11 bases between. The CDR3 is 15 amino acids. CDR3 amino acids: CASSVVSAPSYEQYF. Written as DNA, the CDR3 is TGTGCCAGCAGCGTAGTTTCTGCGCCGTCCTACGAGCAGTACTTC.

This chain joins TRBV9 and TRBJ2-1; 8 positions match TRBD2. J lost 8 bases, V lost 3 bases, and 10 bases had no gene match. The CDR3 is 15 residues long. Per the germline V gene, CDR1 is SGDLS and CDR2 is YYNGEE. The CDR3 nucleotides are TGTGCCAGCAGCGAATCCGGGGGGGCTTGGGATGAGCAGTTCTTC. Translating it yields CASSESGGAWDEQFF.

V usage is TRBV7-6 and J usage is TRBJ2-7, with 14 bases matching TRBD2. Germline V CDR1 and CDR2: SGHVS, FNYEAQ. V lost 5 bases to trimming and J lost 7 bases; unmatched junction nucleotides: 10. This CDR3 is built from 16 residues. The CDR3 coding sequence is TGTGCCAGCAGCCGAACCGGGACTAGCGGGGGCATAGAGCAGTACTTC. Translating gives CASSRTGTSGGIEQYF. The full variable domain, completed using reference TRBV7-6 and TRBJ2-7, is GAGVSQSPRYKVTKRGQDVALRCDPISGHVSLYWYRQALGQGPEFLTYFNYEAQQDKSGLPNDRFSAERPEGSISTLTIQRTEQRDSAMYRCASSRTGTSGGIEQYFGPGTRLTVT.

The V and J genes are TRBV6-5 and TRBJ1-3; D unresolved. Trimming cost V 3 bases and J 5 bases, with 14 bases left between them. The germline V gene has CDR1 MNHEY and CDR2 SVGAGI. The CDR3 totals 15 residues. CDR3 sequence reads: CASSYSLGRRNTIYF. CDR3 sequence (DNA): TGTGCCAGCAGTTATAGTCTGGGCAGGAGAAACACCATATATTTT.

The J gene is TRBJ2-7, the V gene TRBV19; 8 nucleotides match TRBD1. V was pared by 4 bases and J by 3 bases, with 5 bases of the junction left unmatched. The CDR3 sequence is 14 residues long. Germline CDR1 reads LNHDA; CDR2 reads SQIVND (reference sequence). The CDR3 here is CASSTTGAGYEQYF. CDR3 in DNA: TGTGCCAGTAGTACGACAGGGGCCGGCTACGAGCAGTACTTC.

In this sample, this clone turned up once. This chain connects TRBV5-4 to TRBJ1-3; D call uncertain. This CDR3 has 13 amino acids. Between the trimmed V and J ends, which lost 0 bases and 4 bases, there was a span of 5 bases. The germline CDR1 and CDR2 sequences are SGHNT and YYREEE (reference sequence). In nucleotides, the CDR3 is TGTGCCAGCAGCTTGGCCTCCGGAAACACCATATATTTT. This translates into CASSLASGNTIYF.

The chain links TRBV7-2 to TRBJ1-5, with 8 bases aligning to TRBD1. The junction had 1 base not matched to a gene; V was cut back by 2 bases and J by 4 bases. CDR1 SGHTA and CDR2 FQGNSA come from the germline V gene. This CDR3 region has 14 residues. The CDR3 DNA reads as TGTGCCAGCAGCTTAAACAGGGGGAATCAGCCCCAGCATTTT. Translated: CASSLNRGNQPQHF. Filled out from reference TRBV7-2 and TRBJ1-5, the complete variable domain reads GAGVSQSPSNKVTEKGKDVELRCDPISGHTALYWYRQSLGQGLEFLIYFQGNSAPDKSGLPSDRFSAERTGGSVSTLTIQRTQQEDSAVYLCASSLNRGNQPQHFGDGTRLSIL.

The chain couples TRBV7-9 to TRBJ1-2, with a weak D call TRBD1 (5 bases). Germline V CDR1 and CDR2: SEHNR, FQNEAQ (reference sequence). The CDR3 has 15 amino acids. Trimming stripped 1 base from V and 10 bases from J, with 19 bases between. The chain's CDR3 is CASSLVATVVNFYTF. CDR3 in DNA: TGTGCCAGCAGCTTAGTTGCGACAGTCGTTAATTTCTACACCTTC.

The chain combines TRBV13 with TRBJ1-2; no clear D gene. The CDR3 covers 13 residues. V shed 1 base and J shed 4 bases, with 7 bases lying between them. From germline, CDR1 is PRHDT and CDR2 FYEKMQ (reference sequence). The CDR3 is CASSLEDSYGYTF. As DNA, the CDR3 is TGTGCCAGCAGCTTAGAGGATAGCTATGGCTACACCTTC.

V and J are TRBV11-2 and TRBJ2-5; D perhaps matches TRBD2 (5 bases). Germline CDR1 reads SGHAT; CDR2 reads FQNNGV. The CDR3 is made up of 13 amino acids. V lost 1 base and J 5 bases, leaving 8 bases between the germline ends. The CDR3 nucleotides are TGTGCCAGCAGCTTAGCGGAGGCGGAGACCCAGTACTTC. Amino acid sequence: CASSLAEAETQYF.

The CDR3 DNA reads as TGTGCCAGCAGTTTAGCGGGCGCCTACAATGAGCAGTTCTTC. As protein: CASSLAGAYNEQFF. V usage is TRBV6-1 and J usage is TRBJ2-1; TRBD2 agrees at 7 bases. The J segment lost 2 bases and the V segment lost 5 bases, leaving 3 bases of the junction unmatched. This CDR3 spans 14 amino acids. Germline V CDR1 and CDR2: MNHNS, SASEGT.